Shown below are 20 T cell receptor beta chains from a single sample sequenced in a study of T cells in Graves' hyperthyroidism and ophthalmopathy. From RNA transcripts, TCR beta CDR3 regions were amplified. The study used the HTBI primer set for a first-round RT-PCR of the TCR CDR3. TCRdb reanalysed the multiplex PCR reads using MiXCR and keeps one entry per CDR3 protein. The table records hundreds of thousands of distinct CDR3 sequences, about 20% of them present only once. Source material: blood. The receptors shown here come from a man aged 35 to 55 with Graves' ophthalmopathy.

This clonotype showed up just a few times. The J gene is TRBJ1-2, the V gene TRBV2; the D gene is possibly TRBD1 (5 bases). There are 15 residues in the CDR3. Germline V gives CDR1 SNHLY, CDR2 FYNNEI. Trimming removed 3 bases at V and 4 bases at J, with 15 bases between. The CDR3 DNA reads as TGTGCCAGCAGTGAGAGCCCGGGACCGACCTATGGCTACACCTTC. Translation gives CASSESPGPTYGYTF. Looking up the rest from reference TRBV2 and TRBJ1-2 gives the full variable domain: EPEVTQTPSHQVTQMGQEVILRCVPISNHLYFYWYRQILGQKVEFLVSFYNNEISEKSEIFDDQFSVERPDGSNFTLKIRSTKLEDSAMYFCASSESPGPTYGYTFGSGTRLTVV.

In its sample, this clonotype was seen many times. The chain joins TRBV30 to TRBJ2-1, with D possibly matching TRBD2 (5 bases). Germline CDR1 is GTSNPN and CDR2 is SVGIG (reference sequence). This CDR3 has 13 residues. Trimming left V 8 bases short and J 0 bases short, with 11 bases between. This CDR3 reads CASPGSSYNEQFF. For the CDR3, the DNA is TGTGCCAGCCCGGGGAGCTCCTACAATGAGCAGTTCTTC. Full variable domain (remainder filled in from reference TRBV30 and TRBJ2-1): SQTIHQWPATLVQPVGSPLSLECTVEGTSNPNLYWYRQAAGRGLQLLFYSVGIGQISSEVPQNLSASRPQDRQFILSSKKLLLSDSGFYLCASPGSSYNEQFFGPGTRLTVL.

This chain links TRBV19 with TRBJ2-5; D tentatively reads TRBD1 or TRBD2 (6 bases each). Trimming removed 7 bases at V and 5 bases at J, with 14 bases between. CDR3 length equals 13 residues. Per the germline V gene, CDR1 is LNHDA and CDR2 is SQIVND (reference sequence). CDR3: CASTGPGAETQYF. Written as DNA, the CDR3 is TGTGCCAGTACCGGCCCGGGGGCCGAGACCCAGTACTTC.

This clonotype occurred a few times. The CDR3 region is CASSPKNYGYTF. CDR3 in DNA: TGTGCCAGCAGCCCTAAAAACTATGGCTACACCTTC. The gene calls are TRBV3-1 and TRBJ1-2; D uncertain. Deletions cut 4 bases from V and 2 bases from J, with 5 bases between. There are 12 residues in the CDR3. Looked up from germline, CDR1 is LGHDT and CDR2 is YNNKEL (reference sequence).

This clonotype appeared many times. The chain combines TRBV28 with TRBJ2-3, with D unresolved. Per the germline V gene, CDR1 is MDHEN and CDR2 is SYDVKM. The ends were cut back, 2 bases at V and 4 bases at J, with 16 bases in the middle. This CDR3 has 16 residues. The CDR3 region has the DNA TGTGCCAGCAGTTTAAGGCCCCTCCTCGACTCAGATACGCAGTATTTT. Its protein product is CASSLRPLLDSDTQYF.

This clonotype was seen a handful of times. V usage is TRBV12-3 or TRBV12-4 and J usage is TRBJ2-6; D uncertain. The CDR3 extends over 18 amino acids. Trimming removed 2 bases at V and 0 bases at J, with 14 bases between. CDR3 bases: TGTGCCAGCAGTTTATCCAGGAGTCTCTACTCTGGGGCCAACGTCCTGACTTTC. It encodes CASSLSRSLYSGANVLTF.

This clonotype has only a few counts. The V call is TRBV6-5, the J call TRBJ1-3; no firm D call. CDR1 and CDR2 from the germline V gene are MNHEY and SVGAGI. Trimming took 4 bases from V and 6 from J, leaving 13 bases between them. The CDR3 runs to 14 residues. The CDR3 DNA is TGTGCCAGCAGTTCCCCACGTGTGGAAAACACCATATATTTT. Translated, it gives CASSSPRVENTIYF.

The V and J genes are TRBV5-1 and TRBJ1-2, with 10 bases matching TRBD1. Losses at the gene ends were 6 bases for V and 7 bases for J; bases not matched to a gene: 9. Germline V gene lookup returns CDR1 SGHRS and CDR2 YFSETQ. The CDR3 is 14 amino acids. The chain's CDR3 is CASKVGQGSSGYTF. DNA for the CDR3: TGCGCCAGCAAAGTGGGACAGGGGTCCAGTGGCTACACCTTC.

This clonotype was counted ten times or more. The chain has TRBV12-3 or TRBV12-4 and TRBJ2-1; TRBD2 aligns across 9 bases. V dropped 3 bases and J dropped 8; count of bases not matched to a gene: 8. The CDR3 runs 15 residues. The CDR3 loop reads CASSLLAGPGDEQFF. Written as DNA, the CDR3 is TGTGCCAGCAGTTTGCTAGCGGGACCGGGGGATGAGCAGTTCTTC.

This clonotype appeared many times. The chain employs TRBV20-1 and TRBJ1-2; D not resolved. The CDR3 has 13 residues. The germline CDR1 and CDR2 sequences are DFQATT and SNEGSKA (reference sequence). Trimming shortened V by 3 bases and J by 5 bases, and 13 bases separated the two germline ends. CDR3 loop: CSARSGFAYGYTF. The CDR3 DNA reads as TGCAGTGCTAGGTCGGGATTCGCTTATGGCTACACCTTC.

This clonotype was seen more than once but under ten times. V and J are TRBV7-8 and TRBJ2-5; D not resolved. The V end lost 2 bases, the J end lost 2 bases, and 9 bases lay between the germline ends. CDR1 and CDR2 (germline): SGHVS, FQNEAQ. The CDR3 covers 14 residues. The CDR3 loop is CASSLRRRQETQYF. As DNA, the CDR3 is TGTGCCAGCAGCTTACGTCGGAGACAAGAGACCCAGTACTTC. Together with reference TRBV7-8 and TRBJ2-5, the CDR3 gives the full variable domain: GAGVSQSPRYKVAKRGQDVALRCDPISGHVSLFWYQQALGQGPEFLTYFQNEAQLDKSGLPSDRFFAERPEGSVSTLKIQRTQQEDSAVYLCASSLRRRQETQYFGPGTRLLVL.

The table lists this clonotype with many counts. The J gene is TRBJ2-1, the V gene TRBV12-3 or TRBV12-4; possible D gene TRBD2, 5 bases. CDR3 length: 14 amino acids. V was clipped by 0 bases and J by 6 bases, with 9 bases between them. The CDR3, as DNA: TGTGCCAGCAGTTTAGCGGGAGAGAGCAATGAGCAGTTCTTC. It encodes CASSLAGESNEQFF.

This chain joins TRBV20-1 and TRBJ2-3; D is unresolved. Germline CDR1 reads DFQATT; CDR2 reads SNEGSKA (reference sequence). The CDR3 spans 12 residues. V dropped 0 bases and J dropped 6 bases, with 7 bases sitting between them. The DNA of the CDR3 is TGCAGTGCTAGAGATTCGGCTGATACGCAGTATTTT. Translation gives CSARDSADTQYF.

V is TRBV20-1 and J is TRBJ2-7; TRBD2 matches at 9 bases. The junction had 3 bases not matched to a gene; V was cut back by 4 bases and J by 5 bases. The CDR3 runs to 12 residues. Germline loops: CDR1 DFQATT, CDR2 SNEGSKA (reference sequence). CDR3 amino acids: CSATTSGDEQYF. The CDR3 DNA reads as TGCAGTGCTACGACTAGCGGAGACGAGCAGTACTTC.

This clonotype has ten or more counts. This chain links TRBV2 with TRBJ1-1; TRBD1 matches 8 bases. Per germline, CDR1 SNHLY and CDR2 FYNNEI. Losses at the gene ends were 3 bases for V and 1 base for J; bases not matched to a gene: 4. The CDR3 covers 15 residues. CDR3 in amino acids: CASSERGQGNTEAFF. CDR3 DNA sequence: TGTGCCAGCAGTGAGAGAGGACAGGGGAACACTGAAGCTTTCTTT.

This clonotype was observed at least ten times. This chain uses TRBV2 with TRBJ1-1; D gene ambiguous. There are 13 residues in the CDR3. V was pared by 5 bases and J by 1 base, with 8 bases between. Germline CDR1 SNHLY, CDR2 FYNNEI. CDR3 in DNA: TGTGCCAGCAGTATGGACGGGAACACTGAAGCTTTCTTT. This translates into CASSMDGNTEAFF.

The table lists this clonotype with a few counts. The chain is built from TRBV2 and TRBJ2-3; 11 nucleotides align to TRBD2. The CDR3 spans 14 residues. The J segment lost 4 bases and the V segment lost 6 bases, leaving 3 bases of the junction unmatched. CDR1 is SNHLY and CDR2 is FYNNEI in the germline V gene. The CDR3 reads CASRASGRSDTQYF. The CDR3 DNA follows: TGTGCCAGCAGGGCTAGCGGGAGGTCAGATACGCAGTATTTT.

This clonotype was observed many times. V gene TRBV4-1 combines with J gene TRBJ2-3; D gene ambiguous. CDR3 size: 16 residues. V lost 1 base and J 2 bases, leaving 13 bases between the germline ends. Germline V gene data show CDR1 as MGHRA and CDR2 as YSYEKL. DNA of the CDR3: TGCGCCAGCAGCCAAGCTAACATGGGTTTCACAGATACGCAGTATTTT. It specifies CASSQANMGFTDTQYF.

V gene TRBV27 combines with J gene TRBJ1-4; D ambiguous. Looked up from germline, CDR1 is MNHEY and CDR2 is SMNVEV (reference sequence). With 6 bases removed from V and 5 bases from J, the gap between germline ends came to 13 bases. The CDR3 length is 14 residues. In DNA form, the CDR3 reads TGTGCCAGCAGCACTGGGTCGGGAAATGAAAAACTGTTTTTT. Amino acids: CASSTGSGNEKLFF.

Note on this clonotype: A read error may explain this, as a much larger clone is one base away. This chain uses TRBV5-1 with TRBJ1-5; D is perhaps TRBD1 (5 bases). This CDR3 has 14 residues. In germline, CDR1 is SGHRS, CDR2 YFSETQ. CDR3 nucleotide sequence: TGCACCAGCAGCTTGGTGGGGGGGGATCAGCCCCAGCATTTT. This translates into CTSSLVGGDQPQHF.